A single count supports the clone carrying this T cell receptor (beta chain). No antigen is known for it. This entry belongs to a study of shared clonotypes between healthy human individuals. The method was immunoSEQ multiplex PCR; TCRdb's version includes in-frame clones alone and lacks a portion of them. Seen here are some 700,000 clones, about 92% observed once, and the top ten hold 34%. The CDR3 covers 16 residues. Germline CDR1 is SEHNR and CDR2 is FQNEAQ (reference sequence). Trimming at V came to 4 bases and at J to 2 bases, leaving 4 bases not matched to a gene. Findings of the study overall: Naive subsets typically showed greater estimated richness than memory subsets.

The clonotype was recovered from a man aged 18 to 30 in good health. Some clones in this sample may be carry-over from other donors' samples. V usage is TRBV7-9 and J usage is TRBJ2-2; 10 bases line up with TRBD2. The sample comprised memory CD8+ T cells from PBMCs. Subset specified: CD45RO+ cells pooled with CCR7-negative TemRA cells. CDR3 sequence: CASSSGLAVNTGELFF. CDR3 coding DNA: TGTGCCAGCAGCTCCGGACTAGCGGTTAACACCGGGGAGCTGTTTTTT.